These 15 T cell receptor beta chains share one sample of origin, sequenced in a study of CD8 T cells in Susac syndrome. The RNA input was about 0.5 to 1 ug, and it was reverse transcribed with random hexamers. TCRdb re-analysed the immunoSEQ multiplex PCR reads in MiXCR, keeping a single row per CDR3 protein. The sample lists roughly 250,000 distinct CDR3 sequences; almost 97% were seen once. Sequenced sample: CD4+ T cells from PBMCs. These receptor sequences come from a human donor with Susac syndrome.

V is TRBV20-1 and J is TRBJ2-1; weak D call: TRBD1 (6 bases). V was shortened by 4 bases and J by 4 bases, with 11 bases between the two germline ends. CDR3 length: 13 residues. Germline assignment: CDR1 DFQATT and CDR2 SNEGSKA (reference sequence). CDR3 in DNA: TGCAGTGCTATCGGACAGAGATACAATGAGCAGTTCTTC. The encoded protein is CSAIGQRYNEQFF.

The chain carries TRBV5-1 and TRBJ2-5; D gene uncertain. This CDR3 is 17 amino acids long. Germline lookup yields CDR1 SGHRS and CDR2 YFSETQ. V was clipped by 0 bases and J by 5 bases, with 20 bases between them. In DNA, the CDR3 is TGCGCCAGCAGCTTGGTGACTCCGGGCATCGGTCCCGAGACCCAGTACTTC. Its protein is CASSLVTPGIGPETQYF.

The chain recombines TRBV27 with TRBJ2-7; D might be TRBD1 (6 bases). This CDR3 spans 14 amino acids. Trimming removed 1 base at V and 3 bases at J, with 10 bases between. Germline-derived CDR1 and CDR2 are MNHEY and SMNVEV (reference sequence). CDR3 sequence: CASSLLGGRYEQYF. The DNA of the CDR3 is TGTGCCAGCAGTTTATTAGGGGGTCGCTACGAGCAGTACTTC.

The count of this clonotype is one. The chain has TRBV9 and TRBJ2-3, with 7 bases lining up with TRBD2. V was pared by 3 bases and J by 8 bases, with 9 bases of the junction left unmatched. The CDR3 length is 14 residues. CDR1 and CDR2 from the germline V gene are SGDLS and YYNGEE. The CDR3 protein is CASSEGLPAGTQYF. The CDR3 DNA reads TGTGCCAGCAGCGAGGGACTACCGGCAGGTACGCAGTATTTT.

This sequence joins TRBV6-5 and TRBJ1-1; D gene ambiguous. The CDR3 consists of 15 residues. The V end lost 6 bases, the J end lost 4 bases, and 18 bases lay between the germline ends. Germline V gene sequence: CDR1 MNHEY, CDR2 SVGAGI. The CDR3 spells CASSPTVLLVTEAFF. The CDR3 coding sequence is TGTGCCAGCAGCCCGACGGTTCTGTTGGTCACTGAAGCTTTCTTT.

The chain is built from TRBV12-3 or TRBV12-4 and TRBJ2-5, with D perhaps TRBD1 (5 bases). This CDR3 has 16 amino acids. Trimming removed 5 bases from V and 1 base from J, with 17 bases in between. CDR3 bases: TGTGCCAGCAGTCCCCTCAGGGCGTATTCCCAAGAGACCCAGTACTTC. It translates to CASSPLRAYSQETQYF.

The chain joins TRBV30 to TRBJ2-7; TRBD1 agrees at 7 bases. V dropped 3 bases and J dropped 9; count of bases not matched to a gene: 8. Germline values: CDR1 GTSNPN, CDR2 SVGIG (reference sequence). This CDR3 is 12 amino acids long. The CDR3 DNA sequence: TGTGCCTGGAGGACAGGGATTGTGGGGCAGTACTTC. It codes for CAWRTGIVGQYF.

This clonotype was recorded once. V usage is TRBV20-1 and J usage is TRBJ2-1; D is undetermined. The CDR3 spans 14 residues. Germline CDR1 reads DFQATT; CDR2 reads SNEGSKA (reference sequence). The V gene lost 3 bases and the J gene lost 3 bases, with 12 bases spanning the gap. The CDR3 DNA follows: TGCAGTGCTAGGCGGCCGAACGGCTACAATGAGCAGTTCTTC. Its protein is CSARRPNGYNEQFF.

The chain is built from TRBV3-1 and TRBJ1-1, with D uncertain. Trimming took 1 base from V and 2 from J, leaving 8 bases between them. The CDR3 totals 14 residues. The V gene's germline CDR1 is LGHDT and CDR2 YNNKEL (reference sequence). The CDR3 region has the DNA TGTGCCAGCAGCCAAGGGGCGTTCAACACTGAAGCTTTCTTT. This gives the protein CASSQGAFNTEAFF.

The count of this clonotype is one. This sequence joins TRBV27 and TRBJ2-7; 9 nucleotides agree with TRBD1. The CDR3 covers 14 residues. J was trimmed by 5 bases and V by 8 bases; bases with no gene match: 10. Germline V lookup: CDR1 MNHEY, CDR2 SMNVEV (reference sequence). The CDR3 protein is CASSPRQGVHEQYF. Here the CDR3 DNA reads TGTGCCAGCTCCCCCAGACAGGGGGTGCACGAGCAGTACTTC.

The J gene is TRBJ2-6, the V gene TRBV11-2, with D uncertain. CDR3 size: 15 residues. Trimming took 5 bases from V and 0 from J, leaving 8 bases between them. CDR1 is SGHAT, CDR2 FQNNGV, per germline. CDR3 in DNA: TGTGCCAGCAGCCCACGGAACTCTGGGGCCAACGTCCTGACTTTC. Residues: CASSPRNSGANVLTF.

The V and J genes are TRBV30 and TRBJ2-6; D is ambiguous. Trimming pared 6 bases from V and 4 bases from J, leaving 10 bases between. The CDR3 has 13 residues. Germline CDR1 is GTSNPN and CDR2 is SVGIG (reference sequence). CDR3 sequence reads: CACSISGANVLTF. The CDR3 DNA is TGTGCCTGCTCTATTTCGGGGGCCAACGTCCTGACTTTC.

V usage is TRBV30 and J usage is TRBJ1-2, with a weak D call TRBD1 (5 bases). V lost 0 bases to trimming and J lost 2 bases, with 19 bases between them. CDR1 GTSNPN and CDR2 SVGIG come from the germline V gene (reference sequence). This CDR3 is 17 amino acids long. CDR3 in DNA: TGTGCCTGGAGTGTAGCGTCGGCAGGGCCGCCCAACTATGGCTACACCTTC. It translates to CAWSVASAGPPNYGYTF.

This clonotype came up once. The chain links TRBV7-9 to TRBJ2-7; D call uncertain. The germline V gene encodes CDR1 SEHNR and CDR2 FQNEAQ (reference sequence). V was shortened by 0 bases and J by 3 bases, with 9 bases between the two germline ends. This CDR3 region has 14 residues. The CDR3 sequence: CASSLARPGYEQYF. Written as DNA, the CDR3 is TGTGCCAGCAGCTTAGCCAGACCTGGCTACGAGCAGTACTTC.

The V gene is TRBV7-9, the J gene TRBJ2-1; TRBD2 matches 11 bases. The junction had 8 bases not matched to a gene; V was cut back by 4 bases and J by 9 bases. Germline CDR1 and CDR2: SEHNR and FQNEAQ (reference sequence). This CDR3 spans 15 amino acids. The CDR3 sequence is CASSWGLAADTEQFF. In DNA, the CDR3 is TGTGCCAGCAGCTGGGGACTAGCGGCGGATACTGAGCAGTTCTTC.